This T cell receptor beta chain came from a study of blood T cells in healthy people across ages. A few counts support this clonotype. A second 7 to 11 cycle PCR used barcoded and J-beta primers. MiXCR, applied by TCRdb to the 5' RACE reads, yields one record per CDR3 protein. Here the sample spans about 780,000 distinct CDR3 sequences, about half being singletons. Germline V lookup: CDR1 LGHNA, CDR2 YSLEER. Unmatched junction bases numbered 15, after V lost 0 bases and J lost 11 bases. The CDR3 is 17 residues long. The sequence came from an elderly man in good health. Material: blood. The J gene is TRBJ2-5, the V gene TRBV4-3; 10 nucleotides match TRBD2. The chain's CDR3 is CASSQDAAGGALNEQYF. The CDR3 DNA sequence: TGCGCCAGCAGCCAAGATGCAGCGGGAGGGGCCCTTAATGAGCAGTACTTC.